The T cell receptor beta chain under discussion was sequenced for a study of CD8 T cells in ankylosing spondylitis. Study conclusions and caveats: Matched ankylosing spondylitis synovial fluid reportedly contained a significantly enriched population of disease-linked clones. Made up of about eight highly homologous variants, a TCR beta motif appeared characteristic of ankylosing spondylitis blood. Some motif variants had been reported before (in reactive arthritis synovial fluid and blood).

Germline V gives CDR1 SGDLS, CDR2 YYNGEE. V was pared by 5 bases and J by 0 bases, with 9 bases between. This CDR3 region has 14 residues. A quantitative 5'-RACE method, one with molecular barcodes, was used to make TCR beta libraries. TCRdb used MiXCR to reprocess the 5' RACE reads, holding one entry per CDR3 protein. The sample has hundreds of thousands of distinct CDR3 sequences, roughly 13% seen once. With respect to this clonotype: The antigen is unknown.

The chain employs TRBV9 and TRBJ2-1; D gene unclear. The sequenced sample was blood, either unsorted or a sorted T cell fraction (not recorded which). This TCR derives from a male donor with ankylosing spondylitis. The CDR3 spells CASSAVRSYNEQFF. The CDR3 DNA reads TGTGCCAGCAGTGCGGTCCGCTCCTACAATGAGCAGTTCTTC.